This is a list of T cell receptor beta chains from one sample in a study of PD-1 blockade in classical Hodgkin lymphoma. Assay used: immunoSEQ multiplex PCR; TCRdb lists only in-frame clones, some missing. The table has roughly 100,000 clones, 90% to 95% seen once; the top ten hold roughly 2.1%. The sample consisted of peripheral blood mononuclear cells (PBMCs), taken before the fourth cycle of nivolumab. The receptors stem from a human donor with classical Hodgkin lymphoma. CDR3s include the opening cysteine and the closing phenylalanine or tryptophan. D genes are given only for firm matches. The size of a clone is reported for some rows only, either as once, few or many, or as a class for expanded clones.

v_call: TRBV27
d_call: TRBD2
j_call: TRBJ2-4
clone_size: -
cdr3_nt: TGTGCCAGCAGTTTAAAAGCGGGAGGGGCCAAAAACATTCAGTACTTC
cdr3_aa: CASSLKAGGAKNIQYF

v_call: TRBV5-6
d_call: TRBD1
j_call: TRBJ1-1
clone_size: -
cdr3_nt: TGTGCCAGCAGCTTGGGGGGGACAGGGAACACTGAAGCTTTCTTT
cdr3_aa: CASSLGGTGNTEAFF

v_call: TRBV5-1
d_call: -
j_call: TRBJ2-7
clone_size: -
cdr3_nt: TGCGCCAGCAGCCCCGTTTTACAGGGCGGCGAGCAGTACTTC
cdr3_aa: CASSPVLQGGEQYF

v_call: TRBV2
d_call: -
j_call: TRBJ2-7
clone_size: -
cdr3_nt: TGTGCCAGCATTCCCTCGGGGCTAGCAAGTAGATCCTACGAGCAGTACTTC
cdr3_aa: CASIPSGLASRSYEQYF

v_call: TRBV6-1
d_call: -
j_call: TRBJ1-1
clone_size: -
cdr3_nt: TGTGCCAGCAGTGGAAACACAGGCATGTACACTGAAGCTTTCTTT
cdr3_aa: CASSGNTGMYTEAFF

v_call: TRBV28
d_call: TRBD1
j_call: TRBJ2-1
clone_size: -
cdr3_nt: TGTGCCAGCAGAACAGGGGGCTATTCCTACAATGAGCAGTTCTTC
cdr3_aa: CASRTGGYSYNEQFF

v_call: TRBV6-5
d_call: -
j_call: TRBJ2-7
clone_size: -
cdr3_nt: TGTGCCAGCAGTTTCCCGCCCACCTACGAGCAGTACTTC
cdr3_aa: CASSFPPTYEQYF

v_call: TRBV10-1
d_call: -
j_call: TRBJ2-7
clone_size: -
cdr3_nt: TGCGCCAGCAGTGAGACGGGGCGGACTACCACCGAGCAGTACTTC
cdr3_aa: CASSETGRTTTEQYF

v_call: TRBV27
d_call: -
j_call: TRBJ1-4
clone_size: -
cdr3_nt: TGTGCCAGCAGTTTATGGGCAGCAACTAATGAAAAACTGTTTTTT
cdr3_aa: CASSLWAATNEKLFF

v_call: TRBV19
d_call: TRBD2
j_call: TRBJ2-7
clone_size: once
cdr3_nt: TGTGCCAGTAGTATACTAGCGGGAGTTAGCGAGCAGTACTTC
cdr3_aa: CASSILAGVSEQYF

v_call: TRBV18
d_call: TRBD2
j_call: TRBJ2-5
clone_size: -
cdr3_nt: TGTGCCAGCTCATCGGTAGCGGGAGCGGTGGAGACCCAGTACTTC
cdr3_aa: CASSSVAGAVETQYF

v_call: TRBV6-5
d_call: TRBD2
j_call: TRBJ2-7
clone_size: -
cdr3_nt: TGTGCCAGCAGTTACTCTAGCGGGACGTCCTACGAGCAGTACTTC
cdr3_aa: CASSYSSGTSYEQYF

v_call: TRBV5-1
d_call: -
j_call: TRBJ2-7
clone_size: -
cdr3_nt: TGCGCCAGCAGCCCGCGGGACGGCCCCTACGAGCAGTACTTC
cdr3_aa: CASSPRDGPYEQYF

v_call: TRBV5-6
d_call: TRBD1
j_call: TRBJ2-5
clone_size: -
cdr3_nt: TGTGCCAGCAGCCCTACCGCCTGGGACAGGGGTTCGGTGACCCAGTACTTC
cdr3_aa: CASSPTAWDRGSVTQYF

v_call: TRBV6-4
d_call: -
j_call: TRBJ2-1
clone_size: -
cdr3_nt: TGTGCCAGCAGTGACAGGTACAATGAGCAGTTCTTC
cdr3_aa: CASSDRYNEQFF

v_call: TRBV20-1
d_call: -
j_call: TRBJ2-3
clone_size: -
cdr3_nt: TGCAGTGCGTCCGGGGTAGATACGCAGTATTTT
cdr3_aa: CSASGVDTQYF

v_call: TRBV6-6
d_call: -
j_call: TRBJ2-7
clone_size: once
cdr3_nt: TGTGCCAGCAGTTACACGGGGACATCCTACGCCGAGCAGTACTTC
cdr3_aa: CASSYTGTSYAEQYF

v_call: TRBV29-1
d_call: -
j_call: TRBJ2-7
clone_size: -
cdr3_nt: TGCAGCGTTGAATTACTGAACACCTACGAGCAGTACTTC
cdr3_aa: CSVELLNTYEQYF

v_call: TRBV5-1
d_call: -
j_call: TRBJ2-4
clone_size: -
cdr3_nt: TGCGCCAGCAGCTTGGGGGACATTCAGTACTTC
cdr3_aa: CASSLGDIQYF

v_call: TRBV19
d_call: -
j_call: TRBJ2-1
clone_size: once
cdr3_nt: TGTGCCAGTAGTACATCCGGGACTGGAAATGAGCAGTTCTTC
cdr3_aa: CASSTSGTGNEQFF

v_call: TRBV9
d_call: TRBD2
j_call: TRBJ2-2
clone_size: -
cdr3_nt: TGTGCCAGCAGCGTTGTTAGCGGGAGGGCCGGGGAGCTGTTTTTT
cdr3_aa: CASSVVSGRAGELFF

v_call: TRBV27
d_call: -
j_call: TRBJ2-7
clone_size: -
cdr3_nt: TGTGCCAGCAAAAATGGGGGGTCGTACTCCTACGAGCAGTACTTC
cdr3_aa: CASKNGGSYSYEQYF

v_call: TRBV5-1
d_call: TRBD2
j_call: TRBJ2-1
clone_size: -
cdr3_nt: TGCGCCAGCACCCTAGCGGGAGGGCCAACTGAGCAGTTCTTC
cdr3_aa: CASTLAGGPTEQFF

v_call: TRBV18
d_call: -
j_call: TRBJ2-5
clone_size: -
cdr3_nt: TGTGCCAGCTCACCTAGCGGAGGGGGTGAGACCCAGTACTTC
cdr3_aa: CASSPSGGGETQYF

v_call: TRBV30
d_call: -
j_call: TRBJ2-7
clone_size: once
cdr3_nt: TGTGCCTGGAACCAGGGTGGAGCCTACGAGCAGTACTTC
cdr3_aa: CAWNQGGAYEQYF

v_call: TRBV5-6
d_call: -
j_call: TRBJ1-5
clone_size: -
cdr3_nt: TGTGCCAGCAGCTTGTCGGGCGCTCCTAATCAGCCCCAGCATTTT
cdr3_aa: CASSLSGAPNQPQHF

v_call: TRBV30
d_call: -
j_call: TRBJ2-7
clone_size: -
cdr3_nt: TGTGCCTGGGGCCCCGGGACAACGTACGAGCAGTACTTC
cdr3_aa: CAWGPGTTYEQYF

v_call: TRBV7-2
d_call: -
j_call: TRBJ2-7
clone_size: once
cdr3_nt: TGTGCCAGCAGCTCTCAATCCTCCGACGAGCAGTACTTC
cdr3_aa: CASSSQSSDEQYF

v_call: TRBV27
d_call: TRBD2
j_call: TRBJ2-7
clone_size: -
cdr3_nt: TGTGCCAGCAGTTCTAGCGGGTTCTACGAGCAGTACTTC
cdr3_aa: CASSSSGFYEQYF

v_call: TRBV28
d_call: -
j_call: TRBJ2-5
clone_size: -
cdr3_nt: TGTGCCAGCGAAACCCGGAGGGGTGGGGAGACCCAGTACTTC
cdr3_aa: CASETRRGGETQYF

v_call: TRBV5-5
d_call: TRBD2
j_call: TRBJ2-2
clone_size: -
cdr3_nt: TGTGCCAGCAGCCAAGGTTCAGGGAGGGACACCGGGGAGCTGTTTTTT
cdr3_aa: CASSQGSGRDTGELFF

v_call: TRBV25-1
d_call: TRBD2
j_call: TRBJ2-1
clone_size: -
cdr3_nt: TGTGCCACCAACGCGGGAGTCCACAATGAGCAGTTCTTC
cdr3_aa: CATNAGVHNEQFF

v_call: TRBV14
d_call: -
j_call: TRBJ2-7
clone_size: few
cdr3_nt: TGTGCCAGCAGTCGCGGGGTTTTAGAGCAGTACTTC
cdr3_aa: CASSRGVLEQYF

v_call: TRBV7-3
d_call: TRBD1
j_call: TRBJ1-2
clone_size: -
cdr3_nt: TGTGCCAGCAGCCACGGGCAGGGGGTCTATGGCTACACCTTC
cdr3_aa: CASSHGQGVYGYTF

v_call: TRBV5-1
d_call: -
j_call: TRBJ2-4
clone_size: -
cdr3_nt: TGCGCCAGCAGCTTGGGGGCGTTAGCCAAAAACATTCAGTACTTC
cdr3_aa: CASSLGALAKNIQYF

v_call: TRBV7-9
d_call: -
j_call: TRBJ2-7
clone_size: -
cdr3_nt: TGTGCCAGCAGCTTAGCGCGGAATAGGGATCCCTACGAGCAGTACTTC
cdr3_aa: CASSLARNRDPYEQYF

v_call: TRBV6-5
d_call: -
j_call: TRBJ1-1
clone_size: -
cdr3_nt: TGTGCCAGCAGAAATTTGAAATTGAACACTGAAGCTTTCTTT
cdr3_aa: CASRNLKLNTEAFF

v_call: TRBV5-1
d_call: -
j_call: TRBJ1-2
clone_size: -
cdr3_nt: TGCGCCAGCAGCCCAGACAAAGGGGGGAACTATGGCTACACCTTC
cdr3_aa: CASSPDKGGNYGYTF

v_call: TRBV29-1
d_call: -
j_call: TRBJ2-7
clone_size: -
cdr3_nt: TGCAGCGTGAGGAACAGGGGAAAGGAGGGGAATATACAGTACGAGCAGTACTTC
cdr3_aa: CSVRNRGKEGNIQYEQYF

v_call: TRBV7-2
d_call: TRBD2
j_call: TRBJ2-1
clone_size: -
cdr3_nt: TGTGCCAGCAGCTTACGGCCCTCGAGCGGGAGGGCGCACAATGAGCAGTTCTTC
cdr3_aa: CASSLRPSSGRAHNEQFF

v_call: TRBV11-2
d_call: TRBD2
j_call: TRBJ2-4
clone_size: -
cdr3_nt: TGTGCCAGCAGCCCACTCGCGGGAGCCCAGAGGAGTAAAAACATTCAGTACTTC
cdr3_aa: CASSPLAGAQRSKNIQYF

v_call: TRBV27
d_call: TRBD2
j_call: TRBJ2-7
clone_size: -
cdr3_nt: TGTGCCAGCAGCCTCGGGGGGGCTCCAACCTACGAGCAGTACTTC
cdr3_aa: CASSLGGAPTYEQYF

v_call: TRBV29-1
d_call: -
j_call: TRBJ2-6
clone_size: -
cdr3_nt: TGCAGCGTTGAAGTTTACACTAGCTTGGCGAGCTCTGGGGCCAACGTCCTGACTTTC
cdr3_aa: CSVEVYTSLASSGANVLTF

v_call: TRBV6-6
d_call: -
j_call: TRBJ2-1
clone_size: once
cdr3_nt: TGTGCCAGCAGCAACTCCGGGACACACTACAATGAGCAGTTCTTC
cdr3_aa: CASSNSGTHYNEQFF

v_call: TRBV11-3
d_call: TRBD2
j_call: TRBJ2-3
clone_size: once
cdr3_nt: TGTGCCAGCAGCGGGAAGCGGCGGGGGACCACAGATACGCAGTATTTT
cdr3_aa: CASSGKRRGTTDTQYF

v_call: TRBV11-1
d_call: -
j_call: TRBJ1-1
clone_size: -
cdr3_nt: TGTGCCAGCAGCTTAGGGCCCCAGGCGTACGCTGAAGCTTTCTTT
cdr3_aa: CASSLGPQAYAEAFF

v_call: TRBV5-4
d_call: -
j_call: TRBJ1-1
clone_size: -
cdr3_nt: TGTGCCAGCAGCACTGACACCCGAATGAACACTGAAGCTTTCTTT
cdr3_aa: CASSTDTRMNTEAFF

v_call: TRBV27
d_call: TRBD1
j_call: TRBJ2-3
clone_size: -
cdr3_nt: TGTGCCAGCAGTTTAGGACAGGTCACAGATACGCAGTATTTT
cdr3_aa: CASSLGQVTDTQYF

v_call: TRBV11-1
d_call: -
j_call: TRBJ2-5
clone_size: -
cdr3_nt: TGTGCCAGCAGCTCTACAGGGGAGACCCAGTACTTC
cdr3_aa: CASSSTGETQYF

v_call: TRBV10-1
d_call: TRBD1
j_call: TRBJ1-2
clone_size: -
cdr3_nt: TGCGCCAGCAGTCCGGGACAGGGACTCTATGGCTACACCTTC
cdr3_aa: CASSPGQGLYGYTF

v_call: TRBV30
d_call: -
j_call: TRBJ1-3
clone_size: once
cdr3_nt: TGTGCCTGGAGCCCGGGGTCTGGAAACACCATATATTTT
cdr3_aa: CAWSPGSGNTIYF

v_call: TRBV28
d_call: -
j_call: TRBJ2-3
clone_size: -
cdr3_nt: TGTGCCAGCGGAAAACTTACAGATACGCAGTATTTT
cdr3_aa: CASGKLTDTQYF

v_call: TRBV5-6
d_call: TRBD1
j_call: TRBJ2-7
clone_size: -
cdr3_nt: TGTGCCAGCAGCTCGGGGACAGGGTCGTACTACGAGCAGTACTTC
cdr3_aa: CASSSGTGSYYEQYF

v_call: TRBV9
d_call: -
j_call: TRBJ1-1
clone_size: once
cdr3_nt: TGTGCCAGCAGCAAGGGGAACACTGAAGCTTTCTTT
cdr3_aa: CASSKGNTEAFF

v_call: TRBV28
d_call: -
j_call: TRBJ2-7
clone_size: -
cdr3_nt: TGTGCCAGCAGTTTATTGGGAGGGGGATACGAGCAGTACTTC
cdr3_aa: CASSLLGGGYEQYF

v_call: TRBV28
d_call: TRBD2
j_call: TRBJ2-7
clone_size: -
cdr3_nt: TGTGCCAGCAGTTTAGTCACTAGACTAGCGGGCTCCTACGAGCAGTACTTC
cdr3_aa: CASSLVTRLAGSYEQYF

v_call: TRBV7-9
d_call: -
j_call: TRBJ2-2
clone_size: -
cdr3_nt: TGTGCCAGCAGCTCGAAGGGGACCGGGGAGCTGTTTTTT
cdr3_aa: CASSSKGTGELFF